The rows below give T cell receptor beta chains drawn from one sample of a study of shared clonotypes between healthy human individuals. Using immunoSEQ multiplex PCR, the repertoire was profiled, and TCRdb retains in-frame clones only, with some absent. The top ten clones hold under 0.15% of a sample with approximately 2.5 million clones, 90% to 95% of them seen once. The sample consisted of naive CD4+ T cells sorted from blood. These receptors were obtained from a man in his late teens or twenties in good health. Each CDR3 is given with its conserved first and last residue. The D gene is left open where the match is weak. Rows may omit the clone size; those that give it use once, few, many or a size class.

. | TRBJ1-4 | . | TRBV5-1 | CASSLVRGTNEKLFF | TGCGCCAGCAGCTTGGTGCGGGGCACTAATGAAAAACTGTTTTTT
. | TRBJ2-7 | once | TRBV30 | CAWNQGPKNEQYF | TGTGCCTGGAATCAGGGGCCCAAAAACGAGCAGTACTTC
. | TRBJ2-2 | once | TRBV6-5 | CASSRATGELFF | TGTGCCAGCAGTCGGGCCACCGGGGAGCTGTTTTTT
. | TRBJ2-7 | . | TRBV7-2 | CASSLVDGTYEQYF | TGTGCCAGCAGCTTAGTGGACGGAACCTACGAGCAGTACTTC
. | TRBJ2-5 | . | TRBV19 | CASSIRTDQETQYF | TGTGCCAGTAGTATAAGGACAGACCAAGAGACCCAGTACTTC
. | TRBJ2-3 | . | TRBV5-6 | CASSFRVGDTQYF | TGTGCCAGCAGCTTCAGGGTGGGGGATACGCAGTATTTT
. | TRBJ2-7 | . | TRBV5-4 | CASSPGPYSYEQYF | TGTGCCAGCAGCCCTGGACCCTACTCCTACGAGCAGTACTTC
TRBD1 | TRBJ2-3 | . | TRBV7-2 | CASSLGRASGQEPTDTQYF | TGTGCCAGCAGCTTAGGCCGAGCGTCGGGACAGGAGCCCACAGATACGCAGTATTTT
. | TRBJ1-1 | once | TRBV7-2 | CASSLAAGGVSEAFF | TGTGCCAGCAGCTTAGCGGCGGGGGGGGTTTCTGAAGCTTTCTTT
TRBD1 | TRBJ1-3 | . | TRBV2 | CASSSWTGGLSGNTIYF | TGTGCCAGCAGTTCCTGGACAGGGGGCCTCTCTGGAAACACCATATATTTT
. | TRBJ2-3 | . | TRBV5-1 | CASSLQAFSSTDTQYF | TGCGCCAGCAGCCTTCAGGCGTTCTCTAGCACAGATACGCAGTATTTT
TRBD2 | TRBJ2-3 | . | TRBV11-2 | CASSIRGAGVGDTQYF | TGTGCCAGCAGTATAAGGGGAGCGGGAGTGGGAGATACGCAGTATTTT
. | TRBJ2-5 | once | TRBV10-2 | CASSVLGGRGTQYF | TGCGCCAGCAGTGTGTTGGGAGGAAGGGGGACCCAGTACTTC
. | TRBJ1-1 | . | TRBV5-1 | CASRQFELNTEAFF | TGCGCCAGCAGGCAGTTCGAACTGAACACTGAAGCTTTCTTT
. | TRBJ1-2 | . | TRBV2 | CASSEEVGYTF | TGTGCCAGCAGTGAAGAGGTGGGCTACACCTTC
. | TRBJ2-7 | . | TRBV6-5 | CASSYGQNYEQYF | TGTGCCAGCAGCTACGGACAGAACTACGAGCAGTACTTC
. | TRBJ1-1 | once | TRBV19 | CASSHGGGGTEAFF | TGTGCCAGTAGCCATGGCGGGGGGGGCACTGAAGCTTTCTTT
. | TRBJ2-2 | . | TRBV7-6 | CASSLQGSTGELFF | TGTGCCAGCAGCCTACAGGGAAGCACCGGGGAGCTGTTTTTT
. | TRBJ2-5 | . | TRBV18 | CASSPLSETQYF | TGTGCCAGCTCACCCCTATCGGAGACCCAGTACTTC
TRBD1 | TRBJ2-5 | . | TRBV7-9 | CASSLGETGLETQYF | TGTGCCAGCAGCTTAGGGGAGACAGGGCTGGAGACCCAGTACTTC
TRBD2 | TRBJ2-3 | . | TRBV30 | CAWSAPAGGRADTQYF | TGTGCCTGGAGTGCTCCAGCGGGGGGGCGGGCAGATACGCAGTATTTT
. | TRBJ2-5 | . | TRBV9 | CASSAFVGQTQYF | TGTGCCAGCAGCGCATTCGTCGGGCAGACCCAGTACTTC
. | TRBJ1-6 | . | TRBV10-3 | CAISDDPGSPLHF | TGTGCCATCAGTGACGACCCAGGGTCACCCCTCCACTTT
TRBD2 | TRBJ2-1 | . | TRBV2 | CASSEDQGLAGEEQFF | TGTGCCAGCAGTGAAGATCAGGGACTAGCGGGAGAGGAGCAGTTCTTC
TRBD1 | TRBJ2-7 | . | TRBV27 | CASSLKWAGTGYEQYF | TGTGCCAGCAGTTTAAAATGGGCCGGGACAGGCTACGAGCAGTACTTC
TRBD1 | TRBJ2-4 | . | TRBV7-9 | CASSYVGQGKNIQYF | TGTGCCAGCAGCTACGTGGGACAGGGCAAAAACATTCAGTACTTC
. | TRBJ2-2 | . | TRBV27 | CASSFNPGIVGELFF | TGTGCCAGCAGTTTTAATCCTGGGATTGTGGGGGAGCTGTTTTTT
. | TRBJ2-7 | many | TRBV5-1 | CASSRADSYEQYF | TGCGCCAGCAGCAGAGCGGACTCCTACGAGCAGTACTTC
. | TRBJ2-3 | . | TRBV6-5 | CASSSTGDTQYF | TGTGCCAGCAGCTCCACAGGAGATACGCAGTATTTT
TRBD2 | TRBJ2-3 | . | TRBV19 | CASSIASAGPPTDTQYF | TGTGCCAGTAGTATAGCATCAGCGGGGCCCCCCACAGATACGCAGTATTTT
. | TRBJ2-7 | . | TRBV7-2 | CASSLGVGGYEQYF | TGTGCCAGCAGCTTAGGGGTGGGAGGCTACGAGCAGTACTTC
. | TRBJ2-7 | . | TRBV7-2 | CASSLRGQAYEQYF | TGTGCCAGCAGCTTACGCGGGCAAGCCTACGAGCAGTACTTC
TRBD1 | TRBJ2-2 | . | TRBV5-1 | CASSLGQGPGELFF | TGCGCCAGCAGCTTGGGACAGGGCCCCGGGGAGCTGTTTTTT
. | TRBJ2-3 | once | TRBV5-1 | CASSLALDAGDTQYF | TGCGCCAGCAGCTTGGCCTTAGACGCGGGAGATACGCAGTATTTT
. | TRBJ2-1 | . | TRBV9 | CASSVGGLPMMLIF | TGTGCCAGCAGCGTAGGCGGGCTCCCAATGATGTTGATCTTC
. | TRBJ1-4 | . | TRBV6-9 | CASPRRLFANEKLFF | TGTGCCAGCCCACGCAGGTTGTTTGCTAATGAAAAACTGTTTTTT
. | TRBJ2-2 | once | TRBV5-1 | CASTADTYTGELFF | TGCGCCAGCACGGCAGACACATACACCGGGGAGCTGTTTTTT
TRBD1 | TRBJ2-7 | once | TRBV11-2 | CASSLGPGQGGNF | TGTGCCAGCAGCTTAGGACCGGGACAGGGGGGCAACTTC
. | TRBJ1-6 | . | TRBV6-1 | CASSEQRGFNSPLHF | TGTGCCAGCAGTGAACAAAGGGGGTTTAATTCACCCCTCCACTTT
. | TRBJ2-5 | . | TRBV11-1 | CASSRLPGAQETQYF | TGTGCCAGCAGCCGCCTGCCTGGGGCCCAAGAGACCCAGTACTTC
TRBD2 | TRBJ2-5 | . | TRBV14 | CASRLASGGSQYF | TGTGCCAGCAGGCTTGCTTCCGGGGGGTCCCAGTACTTC
. | TRBJ2-2 | . | TRBV11-3 | CASSLDVGELFF | TGTGCCAGCAGCTTAGACGTCGGGGAGCTGTTTTTT
TRBD2 | TRBJ2-1 | . | TRBV10-3 | CAISESPPGTSGEQFF | TGTGCCATCAGTGAGTCCCCCCCTGGGACTAGCGGGGAGCAGTTCTTC
. | TRBJ1-5 | . | TRBV19 | CASSKRQKDSNQPQHF | TGTGCCAGTAGCAAGCGACAGAAAGATAGCAATCAGCCCCAGCATTTT
TRBD2 | TRBJ2-1 | few | TRBV4-1 | CASSISGGLYNEQFF | TGCGCCAGCAGCATTAGCGGGGGGCTCTACAATGAGCAGTTCTTC